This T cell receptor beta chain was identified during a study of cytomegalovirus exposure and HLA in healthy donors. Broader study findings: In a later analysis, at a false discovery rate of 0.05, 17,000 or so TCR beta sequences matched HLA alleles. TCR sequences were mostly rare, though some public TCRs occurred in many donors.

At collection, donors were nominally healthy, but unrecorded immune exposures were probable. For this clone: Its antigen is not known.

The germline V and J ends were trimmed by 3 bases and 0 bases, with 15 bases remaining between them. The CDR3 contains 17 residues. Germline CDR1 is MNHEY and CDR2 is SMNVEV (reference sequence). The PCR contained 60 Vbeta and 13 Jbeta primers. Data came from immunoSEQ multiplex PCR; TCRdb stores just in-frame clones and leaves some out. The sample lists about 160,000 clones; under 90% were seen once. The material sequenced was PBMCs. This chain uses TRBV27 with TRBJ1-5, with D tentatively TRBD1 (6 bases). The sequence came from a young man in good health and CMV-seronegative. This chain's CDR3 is CASSFSGGPYSNQPQHF. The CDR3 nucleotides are TGTGCCAGCAGTTTTTCGGGGGGCCCTTATAGCAATCAGCCCCAGCATTTT.